This is a list of T cell receptor beta chains from one sample in a study of T cells in Graves' hyperthyroidism and ophthalmopathy. Each CDR3 protein is one row after TCRdb ran MiXCR on the multiplex PCR reads. The table includes 200,000 to 250,000 distinct CDR3 sequences, approximately 20% detected once. Sequencing was done on a sample of blood. Receptors originate from a man aged 40-49 years with Graves' hyperthyroidism. CDR3s include the opening cysteine and the closing phenylalanine or tryptophan. A D gene is named only where the DNA matches it firmly. Expanded clones are given a class, and other clones once, few, many or no size at all.

D gene: NA
J gene: TRBJ1-4
clone size: many
V gene: TRBV28
CDR3 protein: CASSFRTIINEKLFF
CDR3 DNA: TGTGCCAGCAGTTTCAGGACAATAATAAATGAAAAACTGTTTTTT

D gene: NA
J gene: TRBJ1-4
clone size: few
V gene: TRBV18
CDR3 protein: CASSPRTSSDEKLFF
CDR3 DNA: TGTGCCAGCTCACCTAGGACCAGTTCTGATGAAAAACTGTTTTTT

D gene: NA
J gene: TRBJ1-1
clone size: many
V gene: TRBV2
CDR3 protein: CAGRGPDTEAFF
CDR3 DNA: TGTGCCGGCCGTGGCCCGGACACTGAAGCTTTCTTT

D gene: NA
J gene: TRBJ1-3
clone size: NA
V gene: TRBV30
CDR3 protein: CAWEPGTNTIYF
CDR3 DNA: TGTGCCTGGGAACCGGGAACAAACACCATATATTTT

D gene: NA
J gene: TRBJ2-5
clone size: NA
V gene: TRBV27
CDR3 protein: CASSPWDRAGGRYF
CDR3 DNA: TGTGCCAGCAGTCCCTGGGACAGAGCCGGGGGTCGGTACTTC

D gene: NA
J gene: TRBJ1-6
clone size: many
V gene: TRBV7-2
CDR3 protein: CASSPRRGGSPLHF
CDR3 DNA: TGTGCCAGCAGCCCCCGGAGGGGAGGGTCACCCCTCCACTTT

D gene: NA
J gene: TRBJ1-1
clone size: many
V gene: TRBV20-1
CDR3 protein: CSARGGTGTEAFF
CDR3 DNA: TGCAGTGCTAGAGGGGGAACGGGCACTGAAGCTTTCTTT

D gene: TRBD1
J gene: TRBJ2-3
clone size: many
V gene: TRBV6-1
CDR3 protein: CASSSTGGLGYADTQYF
CDR3 DNA: TGTGCCAGCAGTTCAACAGGGGGCTTGGGTTATGCAGATACGCAGTATTTT

D gene: NA
J gene: TRBJ2-1
clone size: NA
V gene: TRBV6-6
CDR3 protein: CASSYSWGENEQFF
CDR3 DNA: TGTGCCAGCAGTTACTCTTGGGGAGAGAATGAGCAGTTCTTC

D gene: NA
J gene: TRBJ1-2
clone size: many
V gene: TRBV6-6
CDR3 protein: CASSYSSGDYGYTF
CDR3 DNA: TGTGCCAGCAGTTACTCGTCAGGGGACTATGGCTACACCTTC

D gene: NA
J gene: TRBJ1-3
clone size: many
V gene: TRBV6-1
CDR3 protein: CASSEAHSISGNTIYF
CDR3 DNA: TGTGCCAGCAGTGAAGCGCACTCGATTTCTGGAAACACCATATATTTT

D gene: NA
J gene: TRBJ1-4
clone size: many
V gene: TRBV9
CDR3 protein: CASSLGPGSEKLFF
CDR3 DNA: TGTGCCAGCAGCCTGGGCCCCGGGTCGGAAAAACTGTTTTTT

D gene: NA
J gene: TRBJ2-5
clone size: NA
V gene: TRBV29-1
CDR3 protein: CRAAFGETQYF
CDR3 DNA: TGCAGAGCAGCGTTTGGAGAGACCCAGTACTTC

D gene: NA
J gene: TRBJ2-1
clone size: many
V gene: TRBV27
CDR3 protein: CASSIAGNEQFF
CDR3 DNA: TGTGCCAGCAGCATCGCGGGCAATGAGCAGTTCTTC

D gene: TRBD2
J gene: TRBJ2-1
clone size: many
V gene: TRBV24-1
CDR3 protein: CATSDPKAGGPSEQFF
CDR3 DNA: TGTGCCACCAGTGACCCAAAAGCGGGGGGGCCCTCTGAGCAGTTCTTC

D gene: NA
J gene: TRBJ1-1
clone size: NA
V gene: TRBV19
CDR3 protein: CASSIGGTNTEAFF
CDR3 DNA: TGTGCCAGTAGTATAGGGGGCACGAACACTGAAGCTTTCTTT

D gene: TRBD1
J gene: TRBJ1-1
clone size: many
V gene: TRBV11-2
CDR3 protein: CASSHGQGGTEAFF
CDR3 DNA: TGTGCCAGCAGCCACGGACAGGGAGGCACTGAAGCTTTCTTT

D gene: NA
J gene: TRBJ1-1
clone size: many
V gene: TRBV11-2
CDR3 protein: CASSFLGEAFF
CDR3 DNA: TGTGCCAGCAGCTTTTTAGGGGAAGCTTTCTTT

D gene: TRBD1
J gene: TRBJ1-2
clone size: many
V gene: TRBV28
CDR3 protein: CASSPGGQRRGYTF
CDR3 DNA: TGTGCCAGCAGCCCAGGGGGACAGCGGAGGGGCTACACCTTC

D gene: TRBD1
J gene: TRBJ2-5
clone size: many
V gene: TRBV9
CDR3 protein: CASNPGGAETQYF
CDR3 DNA: TGTGCCAGCAATCCAGGGGGCGCGGAGACCCAGTACTTC

D gene: NA
J gene: TRBJ1-4
clone size: many
V gene: TRBV11-1
CDR3 protein: CASSRGDNEKLFF
CDR3 DNA: TGTGCCAGCAGCCGAGGGGACAATGAAAAACTGTTTTTT

D gene: NA
J gene: TRBJ2-1
clone size: many
V gene: TRBV11-1
CDR3 protein: CASSRQSYNEQFF
CDR3 DNA: TGTGCCAGCAGTCGACAGTCCTACAATGAGCAGTTCTTC

D gene: TRBD2
J gene: TRBJ2-3
clone size: many
V gene: TRBV7-2
CDR3 protein: CASTPGLAGAGESTDTQYF
CDR3 DNA: TGTGCCAGCACCCCGGGACTAGCGGGGGCCGGGGAGTCCACAGATACGCAGTATTTT

D gene: TRBD1
J gene: TRBJ2-7
clone size: NA
V gene: TRBV30
CDR3 protein: CACQLDRGNYEQYF
CDR3 DNA: TGTGCCTGCCAGTTGGACAGGGGCAACTACGAGCAGTACTTC

D gene: NA
J gene: TRBJ1-1
clone size: many
V gene: TRBV7-3
CDR3 protein: CASSPQDGHTEAFF
CDR3 DNA: TGTGCCAGCAGCCCCCAAGACGGACACACTGAAGCTTTCTTT